The 20 T cell receptor beta chains given below trace back to one sample, sequenced in a study of graft-versus-host responses after intestinal transplantation. TCRdb keeps only in-frame clones here, not all; method: immunoSEQ multiplex PCR. This table holds tens of thousands of clones, over 85% found once. The antigens for these receptors are not known. Source: unstimulated CD8+ T cells sorted from spleen or lymph node cells, taken before transplant. The receptor set was obtained from a human donor who was the organ donor for an intestinal transplant.

The chain is built from TRBV19 and TRBJ1-1, with D possibly being TRBD1 (5 bases). This CDR3 is built from 13 residues. Germline V gene lookup returns CDR1 LNHDA and CDR2 SQIVND (reference sequence). Trimming left V 9 bases short and J 5 bases short, with 16 bases between. CDR3 sequence reads: CASLQVLGTEAFF. The CDR3 DNA reads as TGTGCCAGCCTACAGGTTCTGGGGACTGAAGCTTTCTTT.

This rearrangement joins TRBV11-2 to TRBJ1-5; no clear D gene. This CDR3 contains 12 residues. The germline V gene encodes CDR1 SGHAT and CDR2 FQNNGV. Trimming took off 5 bases at V and 6 bases at J, with 8 bases between the two ends. CDR3 coding DNA: TGTGCCAGCAGCAACGGGATTCAGCCCCAGCATTTT. It specifies CASSNGIQPQHF. Variable domain in full (rest from reference TRBV11-2 and TRBJ1-5): EAGVAQSPRYKIIEKRQSVAFWCNPISGHATLYWYQQILGQGPKLLIQFQNNGVVDDSQLPKDRFSAERLKGVDSTLKIQPAKLEDSAVYLCASSNGIQPQHFGDGTRLSIL.

The genes are TRBV4-3 and TRBJ2-1, with TRBD2 matching over 10 bases. This CDR3 has 16 amino acids. Trimming removed 2 bases from V and 7 bases from J; junction bases left unmatched: 8. Germline CDR1 and CDR2: LGHNA and YSLEER. CDR3: CASSQLLKREGNEQFF. The CDR3 region has the DNA TGCGCCAGCAGCCAACTCCTGAAGCGGGAGGGGAATGAGCAGTTCTTC.

The chain joins TRBV6-6 to TRBJ1-1; D ambiguous. Trimming left V 7 bases short and J 0 bases short, with 12 bases between. This CDR3 region has 14 residues. Germline CDR1 reads MNHNY; CDR2 reads SVGAGI (reference sequence). The CDR3 coding sequence is TGTGCCAGCATACAGCCCGGGATGAACACTGAAGCTTTCTTT. Translated: CASIQPGMNTEAFF.

The J gene is TRBJ1-6, the V gene TRBV5-1; D is uncertain. Germline values: CDR1 SGHRS, CDR2 YFSETQ. The V gene lost 4 bases and the J gene lost 6 bases, with 20 bases spanning the gap. The CDR3 runs to 17 residues. The CDR3 DNA sequence: TGCGCCAGCAGCGCGAACCCCCCCAGCGATTCTAATTCACCCCTCCACTTT. It codes for CASSANPPSDSNSPLHF.

Here the CDR3 reads CASSVVGASYTF. The CDR3 DNA reads as TGTGCCAGCAGCGTAGTGGGCGCTTCCTACACCTTC. V is TRBV9 and J is TRBJ1-2; D is unclear. The V end lost 0 bases, the J end lost 10 bases, and 10 bases lay between the germline ends. The germline V gene encodes CDR1 SGDLS and CDR2 YYNGEE. CDR3 length equals 12 residues.

The rearrangement joins TRBV2 to TRBJ2-6, with D unresolved. The CDR3 runs to 14 residues. The germline V and J ends were trimmed by 11 bases and 3 bases, with 14 bases remaining between them. The germline V gene encodes CDR1 SNHLY and CDR2 FYNNEI. The CDR3 spells CAPGVSGGANVLTF. CDR3 coding DNA: TGTGCCCCCGGCGTTTCAGGTGGGGCCAACGTCCTGACTTTC. The variable domain in full, completed from reference TRBV2 and TRBJ2-6, reads EPEVTQTPSHQVTQMGQEVILRCVPISNHLYFYWYRQILGQKVEFLVSFYNNEISEKSEIFDDQFSVERPDGSNFTLKIRSTKLEDSAMYFCAPGVSGGANVLTFGAGSRLTVL.

The CDR3 sequence is CASSLGGEATTYEQYF. The CDR3 nucleotides are TGTGCCAGCAGTCTGGGGGGGGAGGCGACAACCTACGAGCAGTACTTC. The rearrangement uses TRBV27 and TRBJ2-7, with 7 bases matching TRBD2. This CDR3 is 16 amino acids long. Per germline, CDR1 MNHEY and CDR2 SMNVEV (reference sequence). V trimming: 5 bases; J trimming: 2 bases; junction bases outside the gene matches: 12.

About this clone: The sample has other DNA sequences that encode this CDR3 too. This chain links TRBV25-1 with TRBJ1-2; D gene ambiguous. CDR1 is MGHDK, CDR2 SYGVNS, per germline. Trimming left V 7 bases short and J 6 bases short, with 18 bases between. This CDR3 is built from 14 residues. CDR3 coding DNA: TGTGCCAGCACCGGGTCGCCCAACATGGATGGCTACACCTTC. Its protein product is CASTGSPNMDGYTF.

The genes are TRBV25-1 and TRBJ1-1; D may be TRBD1 (5 bases). CDR3 length: 14 amino acids. Germline lookup yields CDR1 MGHDK and CDR2 SYGVNS. V shed 7 bases and J shed 0 bases, with 12 bases lying between them. As DNA, the CDR3 is TGTGCCAGCACTGTAGGAGGGGTGAACACTGAAGCTTTCTTT. Translated: CASTVGGVNTEAFF.

The J gene is TRBJ2-1, the V gene TRBV18; tentatively, D is TRBD2 (5 bases). The CDR3 contains 15 residues. CDR1 and CDR2 (germline): KGHSH, LQKENI. With 0 bases removed from V and 7 bases from J, the gap between germline ends came to 13 bases. CDR3 amino acids: CASSPPVRGLNEQFF. The CDR3 bases are TGTGCCAGCTCACCACCAGTCCGGGGATTGAATGAGCAGTTCTTC.

The rearrangement uses TRBV19 and TRBJ1-1; 7 bases map to TRBD1. Germline assignment: CDR1 LNHDA and CDR2 SQIVND (reference sequence). The V gene end was trimmed by 4 bases and the J gene end by 6 bases; junction bases not matched to a gene: 2. The CDR3 has 12 residues. CDR3 nucleotide sequence: TGTGCCAGTAGTACAGGGGGAGCTGAAGCTTTCTTT. The encoded protein is CASSTGGAEAFF.

The CDR3 loop is CASSPPVGLYEQYF. The CDR3 bases are TGTGCCAGCTCACCACCAGTGGGACTCTACGAGCAGTACTTC. This rearrangement joins TRBV18 to TRBJ2-7, with D maybe TRBD2 (6 bases). This CDR3 is built from 14 residues. CDR1 and CDR2 from the germline V gene are KGHSH and LQKENI. With 0 bases removed from V and 3 bases from J, the gap between germline ends came to 9 bases.

V and J are TRBV7-6 and TRBJ2-2, with TRBD1 identical over 10 bases. Looked up from germline, CDR1 is SGHVS and CDR2 is FNYEAQ. The ends lost 4 bases at V and 7 bases at J; junction bases unmatched: 6. The CDR3 runs 15 residues. CDR3: CASSYWDRGGGELFF. CDR3 in DNA: TGTGCCAGCAGCTACTGGGACAGGGGCGGCGGGGAGCTGTTTTTT.

This clone was observed a handful of times. This chain uses TRBV29-1 with TRBJ2-1; a possible D gene is TRBD2 (6 bases). Trimming shortened V by 7 bases and J by 0 bases, and 16 bases separated the two germline ends. The CDR3 is 15 amino acids. Germline V lookup: CDR1 SQVTM, CDR2 ANQGSEA. The CDR3 is CSALIDGSSYNEQFF. The CDR3 coding sequence is TGCAGCGCCTTGATAGACGGGAGCTCCTACAATGAGCAGTTCTTC.

The gene calls are TRBV5-4 and TRBJ2-1, with unresolved D. The CDR3 totals 15 residues. Germline-derived CDR1 and CDR2 are SGHNT and YYREEE (reference sequence). V was cut by 0 bases and J by 0 bases, with 7 bases left in between. CDR3 DNA sequence: TGTGCCAGCAGCTTGGACAGCAGCTCCTACAATGAGCAGTTCTTC. Translation: CASSLDSSSYNEQFF.

This chain uses TRBV27 with TRBJ1-2; 7 bases are a match to TRBD1. Germline lookup yields CDR1 MNHEY and CDR2 SMNVEV (reference sequence). V dropped 6 bases and J dropped 4; count of bases not matched to a gene: 8. The CDR3 sequence is 14 residues long. CDR3: CASRESGTAYGYTF. In DNA form, the CDR3 reads TGTGCCAGCAGGGAATCCGGGACAGCCTATGGCTACACCTTC.

The V call is TRBV5-4, the J call TRBJ1-2; 8 bases are shared with TRBD1. The CDR3 runs 14 residues. The V gene's germline CDR1 is SGHNT and CDR2 YYREEE (reference sequence). Germline trimming cut 5 bases from V and 6 bases from J; bases unmatched to any gene: 9. In DNA form, the CDR3 reads TGTGCCAGCAGAGTTACAGGGGGGGTGCATGGCTACACCTTC. It yields the protein CASRVTGGVHGYTF.

The chain recombines TRBV6-1 with TRBJ1-1; no reliable D call. The CDR3 spans 16 residues. Germline V lookup: CDR1 MNHNS, CDR2 SASEGT. Trimming stripped 3 bases from V and 5 bases from J, with 19 bases between. CDR3 residues: CASSELSWVGGTEAFF. In DNA, the CDR3 is TGTGCCAGCAGTGAGCTTAGTTGGGTGGGAGGAACTGAAGCTTTCTTT.

V gene TRBV11-2 combines with J gene TRBJ1-2; 8 nucleotides align to TRBD1. The CDR3 has 14 amino acids. From germline, CDR1 is SGHAT and CDR2 FQNNGV. V lost 2 bases and J lost 6; bases outside the gene matches: 5. The CDR3 region has the DNA TGTGCCAGCAGCTTATATTCAGGGGGCGATGGCTACACCTTC. It translates to CASSLYSGGDGYTF.